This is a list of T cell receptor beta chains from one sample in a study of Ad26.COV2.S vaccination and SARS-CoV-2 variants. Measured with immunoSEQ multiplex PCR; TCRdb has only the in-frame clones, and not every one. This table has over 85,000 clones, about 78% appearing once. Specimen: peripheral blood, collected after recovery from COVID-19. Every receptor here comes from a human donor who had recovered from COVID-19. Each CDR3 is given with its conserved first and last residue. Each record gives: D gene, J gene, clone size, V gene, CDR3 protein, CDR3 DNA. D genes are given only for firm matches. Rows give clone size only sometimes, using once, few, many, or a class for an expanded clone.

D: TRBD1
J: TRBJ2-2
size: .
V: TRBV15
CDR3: CATSRDRGLSGELFF
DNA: TGTGCCACCAGCAGAGACAGGGGGCTATCCGGGGAGCTGTTTTTT

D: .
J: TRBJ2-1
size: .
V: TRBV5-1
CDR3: CASSLTAGEQFF
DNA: TGCGCCAGCAGCTTGACAGCAGGTGAGCAGTTCTTC

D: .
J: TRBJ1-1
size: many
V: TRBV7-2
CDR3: CASSFSQGNTEAFF
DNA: TGTGCCAGCAGCTTCTCCCAGGGGAACACTGAAGCTTTCTTT

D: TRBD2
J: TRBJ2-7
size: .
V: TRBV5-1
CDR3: CASSLNAGGMNEQYF
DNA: TGCGCCAGCAGCTTGAATGCGGGGGGGATGAACGAGCAGTACTTC

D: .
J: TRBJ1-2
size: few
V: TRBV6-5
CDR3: CATKGGSYGYTF
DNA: TGTGCCACCAAGGGAGGGAGCTATGGCTACACCTTC

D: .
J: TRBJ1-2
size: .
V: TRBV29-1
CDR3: CSVFVTEYGYTF
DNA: TGCAGCGTTTTTGTAACGGAATATGGCTACACCTTC

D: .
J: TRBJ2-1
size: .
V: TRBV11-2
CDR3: CASSHKKGRSYNEQFF
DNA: TGTGCCAGCAGCCATAAAAAGGGGCGGTCCTACAATGAGCAGTTCTTC

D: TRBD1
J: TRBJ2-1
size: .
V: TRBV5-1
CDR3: CASSSQFDRGHEQFF
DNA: TGCGCCAGCAGCTCTCAATTCGACAGGGGGCATGAGCAGTTCTTC

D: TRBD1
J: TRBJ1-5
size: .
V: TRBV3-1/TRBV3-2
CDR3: CASSTGDSNQPQHF
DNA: TGTGCCAGCAGCACAGGGGACAGCAATCAGCCCCAGCATTTT

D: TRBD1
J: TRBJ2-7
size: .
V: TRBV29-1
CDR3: CSVNNDPGQGREQYF
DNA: TGCAGCGTAAACAACGATCCGGGACAGGGTCGCGAGCAGTACTTC

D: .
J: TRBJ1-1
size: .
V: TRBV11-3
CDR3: CASRGVGAEAFF
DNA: TGTGCCAGCAGAGGTGTGGGGGCTGAAGCTTTCTTT

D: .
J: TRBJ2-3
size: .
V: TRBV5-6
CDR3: CASSLSRGAQTDTQYF
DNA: TGTGCCAGCAGCTTGTCTCGGGGGGCGCAGACAGATACGCAGTATTTT

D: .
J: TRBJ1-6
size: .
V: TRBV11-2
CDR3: CASSSGTSGRGNSPLHF
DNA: TGTGCCAGCAGCTCAGGTACTTCGGGACGGGGGAATTCACCCCTCCACTTT

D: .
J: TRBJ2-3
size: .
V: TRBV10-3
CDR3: CAISQEGVGTDTQYF
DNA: TGTGCCATCAGCCAGGAGGGGGTGGGCACAGATACGCAGTATTTT

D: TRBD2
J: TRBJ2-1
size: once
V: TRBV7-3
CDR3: CASSLTGLAGHNEQFF
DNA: TGTGCCAGCAGCTTAACGGGACTAGCGGGGCACAATGAGCAGTTCTTC

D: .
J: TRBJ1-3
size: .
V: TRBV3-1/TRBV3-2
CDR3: CASSQVPEPFSGNTIYF
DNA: TGTGCCAGCAGCCAAGTCCCGGAACCCTTCTCTGGAAACACCATATATTTT